These T cell receptor beta chains were read from a single sample in a study of T cells in localized non-small cell lung cancer. Sequenced by immunoSEQ multiplex PCR; TCRdb stores in-frame clones only, minus some. This table holds some 1,300 clones, about 22% found once. The sample in question was normal lung tissue next to the tumor, obtained before any cancer treatment. These receptors were taken from a male donor older than 55 with stage I squamous cell lung carcinoma. Each CDR3 is given with its conserved first and last residue. A D gene is named only where the DNA matches it firmly. Clone size, where shown, is once, few, many, or a class for clones that have expanded.

>NA|few|TRBV7-5|TRBJ2-2
TGTGCCAGCATGAGCGGGAGGGATCCCGGGGAGCTGTTTTTT
CASMSGRDPGELFF
>NA|few|TRBV11-3|TRBJ2-5
TGTGCCAGCAGCCCTCCTCCATCGTACCAAGAGACCCAGTACTTC
CASSPPPSYQETQYF
>NA|medium-sized|TRBV6-7|TRBJ1-1
TGTGCCAGCGAACAGAACACTGAAGCTTTCTTT
CASEQNTEAFF
>TRBD2|large|TRBV11-3|TRBJ2-3
TGTGCCAGCAGCTTAGAGGCAGCGGGAACGGGAACAGATACGCAGTATTTT
CASSLEAAGTGTDTQYF
>NA|NA|TRBV6-1|TRBJ1-2
TGTGCCAGCAGTGAAGCGATCTGGGCAGGCTATGGCTACACCTTC
CASSEAIWAGYGYTF
>TRBD1|NA|TRBV18|TRBJ1-5
TGTGCCAGCTCACCGGGACAGGGGTATCAGCCCCAGCATTTT
CASSPGQGYQPQHF
>NA|NA|TRBV11-3|TRBJ1-2
TGTGCCAGAAGCTTAAAAGAGGCACAGGTCGAAGGCTACACCTTC
CARSLKEAQVEGYTF
>NA|few|TRBV19|TRBJ1-3
TGTGCCAGTAAGAAGACAGGACCCCTCTCTGGAAACACCATATATTTT
CASKKTGPLSGNTIYF
>TRBD1|once|TRBV29-1|TRBJ1-5
TGCAGCGTTGGGGGGACAGGGGATTTGAATCAGCCCCAGCATTTT
CSVGGTGDLNQPQHF
>NA|NA|TRBV18|TRBJ1-5
TGTGCCAGCTCACAAGGGTCGGGGCAGCCCCAGCATTTT
CASSQGSGQPQHF
>NA|few|TRBV30|TRBJ1-5
TGTGCCTGCAAACCCCGGGGAGGCGGGCCTCAGCCCCAGCATTTT
CACKPRGGGPQPQHF
>TRBD1|NA|TRBV11-3|TRBJ2-6
TGTGCCAGCAGCTCACGGACAGGCTCCGGGGCCAACGTCCTGACTTTC
CASSSRTGSGANVLTF
>NA|few|TRBV28|TRBJ2-1
TGTGCCAGCGAGCCGGGGCATTACAATGAGCAGTTCTTC
CASEPGHYNEQFF
>TRBD1|large|TRBV29-1|TRBJ1-1
TGCAGCGTTGGGGGGCGTCAGGGGGACACTGAAGCTTTCTTT
CSVGGRQGDTEAFF
>NA|NA|TRBV11-3|TRBJ1-1
TGTGCCAGCAGCCCGGGTTATGGGGAGACTGAAGCTTTCTTT
CASSPGYGETEAFF
>NA|few|TRBV7-6|TRBJ2-7
TGTGTCAGAAGCTCGCGACAGGTAAGTCGCTACGAGCAGTACTTC
CVRSSRQVSRYEQYF